These T cell receptor beta chains were read from a single sample in a study of identical twins. TCRdb recomputed calls from the 5' RACE reads with MiXCR, one row per CDR3 protein. The sample gives 410,000 or so distinct CDR3 sequences, around 20% of which show up once; roughly 12% is in the top ten. Sequencing used naive T cells sorted from blood. These receptors all come from a man aged 45-65 years in good health. The CDR3 runs from the conserved cysteine through the conserved F or W. A D gene is named only where the DNA matches it firmly. Clone size appears in some rows only: once, few, many, or a class for an expanded clone.

CDR3 length | D gene | clone size | J gene | V gene | CDR3 protein | CDR3 DNA
16 | TRBD2 | - | TRBJ2-1 | TRBV6-5 | CASSYLGLAGNNEQFF | TGTGCCAGCAGTTACCTGGGACTAGCGGGGAACAATGAGCAGTTCTTC
17 | TRBD2 | - | TRBJ2-7 | TRBV11-2 | CASSLSAGGPLPYEQYF | TGTGCCAGCAGCTTATCGGCGGGAGGGCCCCTCCCCTACGAGCAGTACTTC
14 | TRBD2 | - | TRBJ2-1 | TRBV12-3/TRBV12-4 | CASSLSSGGNEQFF | TGTGCCAGCAGTTTATCTAGCGGGGGTAATGAGCAGTTCTTC
15 | TRBD2 | many | TRBJ2-1 | TRBV5-1 | CASSKTGGSYNEQFF | TGCGCCAGCAGCAAGACGGGGGGCTCCTACAATGAGCAGTTCTTC
11 | - | few | TRBJ2-7 | TRBV21-1 | CARSRIPLKYF | TGTGCCAGATCCAGGATCCCACTGAAGTACTTC
15 | TRBD2 | many | TRBJ2-1 | TRBV6-2/TRBV6-3 | CASTIRTSVQNEQFF | TGTGCCAGCACCATTCGGACTAGCGTCCAGAATGAGCAGTTCTTC
13 | - | few | TRBJ2-7 | TRBV20-1 | CSAPEPGPYEQYF | TGCAGTGCCCCGGAACCGGGTCCCTACGAGCAGTACTTC
13 | TRBD2 | - | TRBJ2-5 | TRBV30 | CAYSRLAPETQYF | TGTGCCTACTCTCGACTAGCCCCAGAGACCCAGTACTTC
11 | - | - | TRBJ1-1 | TRBV5-6 | CASSLGSGAFF | TGTGCCAGCAGCTTAGGGTCCGGGGCTTTCTTT
12 | TRBD1 | few | TRBJ2-7 | TRBV20-1 | CSPDRGTYEQYF | TGCAGCCCGGACAGGGGGACCTACGAGCAGTACTTC
12 | - | few | TRBJ2-7 | TRBV12-3/TRBV12-4 | CASSLGQSEQYF | TGTGCCAGCAGTCTCGGACAAAGCGAGCAGTACTTC
12 | - | many | TRBJ1-5 | TRBV20-1 | CSASRLNQPQHF | TGCAGTGCCTCCCGGCTTAATCAGCCCCAGCATTTT
14 | TRBD1 | few | TRBJ1-5 | TRBV20-1 | CSAGGQGSHQPQHF | TGCAGTGCGGGCGGACAGGGAAGTCACCAGCCCCAGCATTTT
15 | - | once | TRBJ1-4 | TRBV28 | CASSYPGLGNEKLFF | TGTGCCAGCAGTTACCCGGGACTGGGAAATGAAAAACTGTTTTTT
16 | - | many | TRBJ1-1 | TRBV5-1 | CASSWEIGTMNTEAFF | TGCGCCAGCAGCTGGGAAATCGGGACTATGAACACTGAAGCTTTCTTT
17 | TRBD1 | many | TRBJ1-2 | TRBV20-1 | CSATKGQGALFFYGYTF | TGCAGTGCCACGAAAGGACAGGGGGCGCTTTTTTTCTATGGCTACACCTTC
15 | TRBD2 | - | TRBJ2-5 | TRBV11-2 | CASSPRLAIQETQYF | TGTGCCAGCAGCCCCAGACTAGCCATCCAAGAGACCCAGTACTTC
16 | - | many | TRBJ2-1 | TRBV5-1 | CASSLGGLNSYNEQFF | TGCGCCAGCAGCTTGGGGGGGCTAAATAGCTACAATGAGCAGTTCTTC
18 | TRBD1 | few | TRBJ2-4 | TRBV28 | CASSFSFGQGMAKNIQYF | TGTGCCAGCAGTTTTAGTTTCGGACAGGGGATGGCCAAAAACATTCAGTACTTC
12 | - | - | TRBJ1-1 | TRBV7-8 | CASSLGGFEAFF | TGTGCCAGCAGCTTAGGCGGGTTCGAAGCTTTCTTT
12 | - | - | TRBJ1-2 | TRBV6-5 | CASKKTSYGYTF | TGTGCCAGCAAAAAGACAAGCTATGGCTACACCTTC
12 | TRBD1 | many | TRBJ1-5 | TRBV20-1 | CSGQEGNQPQHF | TGCTCTGGACAGGAAGGCAATCAGCCCCAGCATTTT
14 | TRBD2 | few | TRBJ2-2 | TRBV20-1 | CSARIAGGTGELFF | TGCAGTGCACGTATAGCGGGAGGCACCGGGGAGCTGTTTTTT
20 | TRBD1 | many | TRBJ2-3 | TRBV6-2/TRBV6-3 | CASSYSFRGPWEASTDTQYF | TGTGCCAGCAGTTACTCGTTCAGGGGGCCGTGGGAAGCTAGCACAGATACGCAGTATTTT
13 | - | few | TRBJ2-5 | TRBV10-3 | CAISGSGKETQYF | TGTGCCATCAGTGGGTCCGGGAAAGAGACCCAGTACTTC
14 | - | - | TRBJ2-2 | TRBV3-1 | CASRHPGIPGELFF | TGTGCCAGCAGACATCCGGGAATCCCTGGGGAGCTGTTTTTT
14 | - | few | TRBJ1-5 | TRBV24-1 | CATSDAGGNQPQHF | TGTGCCACCAGTGATGCAGGGGGCAATCAGCCCCAGCATTTT
14 | TRBD2 | few | TRBJ2-7 | TRBV27 | CASSWGGNTYEQYF | TGTGCCAGCAGTTGGGGGGGGAACACCTACGAGCAGTACTTC
13 | TRBD2 | - | TRBJ2-3 | TRBV12-3/TRBV12-4 | CASSAGLANTQYF | TGTGCCAGCAGTGCCGGACTAGCGAATACGCAGTATTTT
12 | - | many | TRBJ2-1 | TRBV5-6 | CASSYRRDEQFF | TGTGCCAGCAGCTACAGGAGGGACGAGCAGTTCTTC
16 | TRBD1 | - | TRBJ2-7 | TRBV5-5 | CASSLGQGKFAYEQYF | TGTGCCAGCAGCTTGGGACAGGGAAAGTTCGCGTACGAGCAGTACTTC
15 | - | - | TRBJ2-2 | TRBV15 | CATSLGLPHTGELFF | TGTGCCACCAGCCTGGGACTGCCTCACACCGGGGAGCTGTTTTTT
15 | - | - | TRBJ2-2 | TRBV2 | CASSEAYANTGELFF | TGTGCCAGCAGTGAAGCGTACGCGAACACCGGGGAGCTGTTTTTT
10 | - | few | TRBJ2-1 | TRBV20-1 | CSARAEEQFF | TGCAGTGCTAGAGCCGAGGAGCAGTTCTTC
17 | TRBD1 | few | TRBJ2-1 | TRBV6-1 | CASTLNIGQGARYEQFF | TGTGCCAGCACCTTGAATATCGGACAGGGGGCTCGGTATGAGCAGTTCTTC
16 | - | many | TRBJ2-1 | TRBV20-1 | CSAPRIKGHNYNEQFF | TGCAGTGCCCCCCGAATTAAGGGGCATAACTACAATGAGCAGTTCTTC
15 | - | many | TRBJ1-5 | TRBV4-3 | CASSQYREGNQPQHF | TGCGCCAGCAGCCAATATAGGGAGGGAAATCAGCCCCAGCATTTT
16 | TRBD1 | - | TRBJ2-6 | TRBV12-3/TRBV12-4 | CASRPGGYDGANVLTF | TGTGCCAGCAGACCAGGGGGCTATGATGGGGCCAACGTCCTGACTTTC
16 | TRBD2 | - | TRBJ2-7 | TRBV30 | CAWSVLASGGVREQYF | TGTGCCTGGAGTGTATTGGCTAGCGGGGGGGTCCGGGAGCAGTACTTC
16 | TRBD1 | - | TRBJ2-1 | TRBV6-1 | CASSLTGTGGWNEQFF | TGTGCCAGCAGTCTCACCGGGACAGGGGGCTGGAATGAGCAGTTCTTC
12 | - | - | TRBJ1-2 | TRBV25-1 | CASQSFQGGYTF | TGTGCCAGCCAAAGCTTCCAGGGAGGATACACCTTC
14 | TRBD2 | many | TRBJ2-7 | TRBV27 | CASSLSREGLEQYF | TGTGCCAGCAGTTTATCTCGGGAGGGCCTCGAGCAGTACTTC